Listed below are T cell receptor beta chains from one sample, sequenced in a study of T cells in localized non-small cell lung cancer. Sequencing was performed with immunoSEQ multiplex PCR; in TCRdb, only in-frame clones are kept and a portion is missing. The repertoire consists of 1,300 to 1,500 clones, with roughly 34% occurring once and the leading ten covering over 15%. The input for sequencing was lung tumor tissue, taken before any cancer treatment. The receptors stem from a man between 40 and 70 years old with stage II lung adenocarcinoma. The CDR3 runs from the conserved cysteine through the conserved F or W. Each record gives: V gene, J gene, D gene, clone size, CDR3 DNA, CDR3 protein. A D gene is named only where the DNA matches it firmly. Clone size is given for some rows only: seen once, a few or many times, or a class if the clone is expanded.

V: TRBV12-5
J: TRBJ2-2
D: TRBD2
size: few
DNA: TGTGCTAGTGGTTTGCCCTGGACGGGGGGGAACACCGGGGAGCTGTTTTTT
CDR3: CASGLPWTGGNTGELFF

V: TRBV14
J: TRBJ1-1
D: NA
size: NA
DNA: TGTGCCAGCAGCCGTTCGTGGGGAACTGAAGCTTTCTTT
CDR3: CASSRSWGTEAFF

V: TRBV12-5
J: TRBJ2-7
D: TRBD2
size: once
DNA: TGTGCTAGTGGAAAACAGTTGACTAGCGGGACCTACGAGCAGTACTTC
CDR3: CASGKQLTSGTYEQYF

V: TRBV6-1
J: TRBJ2-3
D: NA
size: few
DNA: TGTGCCAGCAGTGAAGGCGCCATACGCACAGATACGCAGTATTTT
CDR3: CASSEGAIRTDTQYF

V: TRBV18
J: TRBJ2-5
D: TRBD1
size: NA
DNA: TGTGCCAGCTCACGCGACAGGGCGTCGGAGACCCAGTACTTC
CDR3: CASSRDRASETQYF

V: TRBV11-3
J: TRBJ2-3
D: TRBD2
size: medium-sized
DNA: TGTGCCAGCAGCGCTGGACTAGGGTTGGGAGATACGCAGTATTTT
CDR3: CASSAGLGLGDTQYF

V: TRBV19
J: TRBJ2-7
D: NA
size: once
DNA: TGTGCCAGTAGTATTTACAGCCACTACGAGCAGTACTTC
CDR3: CASSIYSHYEQYF

V: TRBV30
J: TRBJ2-3
D: NA
size: NA
DNA: TGTGCCTGGAGTCGGTTAGCAGGAGATACGCAGTATTTT
CDR3: CAWSRLAGDTQYF

V: TRBV30
J: TRBJ1-2
D: TRBD1
size: few
DNA: TGTGCCTGGAGTGTAGGACAGGGGGACGGCTACACCTTC
CDR3: CAWSVGQGDGYTF

V: TRBV19
J: TRBJ2-7
D: NA
size: NA
DNA: TGTGCCAGTAGTATAAGGGCCACAGGAGTCGGGTACGAGCAGTACTTC
CDR3: CASSIRATGVGYEQYF

V: TRBV19
J: TRBJ2-7
D: TRBD2
size: large
DNA: TGTGCCAGTTCGAACGGGAGGGCCTACGAGCAGTACTTC
CDR3: CASSNGRAYEQYF

V: TRBV18
J: TRBJ1-3
D: TRBD1
size: NA
DNA: TGTGCCAGCTCACCACGACAGGGAGGCTCTGGAAACACCATATATTTT
CDR3: CASSPRQGGSGNTIYF

V: TRBV10-3
J: TRBJ2-1
D: TRBD2
size: NA
DNA: TGTGCCATCAGTGCCTCTCCGGGACTAGCGGGAAACACCTACAATGAGCAGTTCTTC
CDR3: CAISASPGLAGNTYNEQFF

V: TRBV18
J: TRBJ1-1
D: NA
size: NA
DNA: TGTGCCAGCTCATCCCGGCAGAACACTGAAGCTTTCTTT
CDR3: CASSSRQNTEAFF

V: TRBV19
J: TRBJ2-1
D: NA
size: NA
DNA: TGTGCCAGTAGTATTAGAGGGTACAACAATGAGCAGTTCTTC
CDR3: CASSIRGYNNEQFF

V: TRBV6-8
J: TRBJ2-5
D: TRBD1
size: few
DNA: TGTGCCAGCAGCCGACAGGGTTTAGAGACCCAGTACTTC
CDR3: CASSRQGLETQYF

V: TRBV6-7
J: TRBJ1-1
D: NA
size: NA
DNA: TGTGCCAGCAGTACGGACCGAGGAGCTTTCTTT
CDR3: CASSTDRGAFF

V: TRBV9
J: TRBJ2-7
D: NA
size: few
DNA: TGTGCCAGCAGCCTCCGGGACCCCGCCTACGAGCAGTACTTC
CDR3: CASSLRDPAYEQYF

V: TRBV29-1
J: TRBJ1-1
D: NA
size: NA
DNA: TGCAGCGTCGTCGCGGGGAACACTGAAGCTTTCTTT
CDR3: CSVVAGNTEAFF

V: TRBV30
J: TRBJ2-1
D: TRBD2
size: few
DNA: TGTGCCTGGAGTGTACTGGGCGGGAGTAAGGTCAATGAGCAGTTCTTC
CDR3: CAWSVLGGSKVNEQFF

V: TRBV15
J: TRBJ1-1
D: NA
size: NA
DNA: TGTGCCACCAGCAGAGACAAGGGGTCGAGTTTGGTTTTCTTT
CDR3: CATSRDKGSSLVFF

V: TRBV25-1
J: TRBJ2-1
D: NA
size: few
DNA: TGTGCCAGCCCTGCTATAGCGGACTCCTACAATGAGCAGTTCTTC
CDR3: CASPAIADSYNEQFF

V: TRBV30
J: TRBJ2-1
D: NA
size: NA
DNA: TGTGCCTGGACAGGGGTCAGTGAGCAGTTCTTC
CDR3: CAWTGVSEQFF

V: TRBV11-3
J: TRBJ2-7
D: TRBD1
size: few
DNA: TGTGCCAGCAGCCAAGCCCGACAGGGGGTACACTACGAGCAGTACTTC
CDR3: CASSQARQGVHYEQYF

V: TRBV18
J: TRBJ1-5
D: NA
size: few
DNA: TGTGCCAGCTCACCACGAAATAATCGGCCAAATCAGCCCCAGCATTTT
CDR3: CASSPRNNRPNQPQHF

V: TRBV6-8
J: TRBJ1-2
D: NA
size: NA
DNA: TGTGCCAGCAGGAGGCAGGGTGGGGCCACCTCATATGGCTACACCTTC
CDR3: CASRRQGGATSYGYTF

V: TRBV11-3
J: TRBJ2-3
D: NA
size: medium-sized
DNA: TGTGCCAGCAGCTTGTTGGGAGATGGCACAGATACGCAGTATTTT
CDR3: CASSLLGDGTDTQYF

V: TRBV12-5
J: TRBJ2-3
D: NA
size: few
DNA: TGTGCCACTCAGGGTAGGAGAACAGATACGCAGTATTTT
CDR3: CATQGRRTDTQYF

V: TRBV10-3
J: TRBJ2-6
D: NA
size: few
DNA: TGTGCCATCAGATTAGACTGGGGCTCTGGGGCCAACGTCCTGACTTTC
CDR3: CAIRLDWGSGANVLTF

V: TRBV6-8
J: TRBJ2-7
D: NA
size: few
DNA: TGTGCCAGCAGTTACTCGGGTCTAGCGCGGGTGCGCGAGCAGTACTTC
CDR3: CASSYSGLARVREQYF

V: TRBV15
J: TRBJ2-1
D: TRBD2
size: few
DNA: TGTGCCACCAGCAGAGATGGGCCTAGCGGGGACAATGAGCAGTTCTTC
CDR3: CATSRDGPSGDNEQFF

V: TRBV9
J: TRBJ2-5
D: NA
size: medium-sized
DNA: TGTGCCAGCAGCGTAGAGGTAGTAGGGACCCAGTACTTC
CDR3: CASSVEVVGTQYF

V: TRBV6-8
J: TRBJ2-7
D: TRBD1
size: medium-sized
DNA: TGTGCCAGCAGCCGGGACAGGGACTACGAGCAGTACTTC
CDR3: CASSRDRDYEQYF

V: TRBV10-2
J: TRBJ2-2
D: TRBD2
size: NA
DNA: TGCGCCAGCAGACTAGCGGGGAACACCGGGGAGCTGTTTTTT
CDR3: CASRLAGNTGELFF

V: TRBV19
J: TRBJ2-2
D: NA
size: NA
DNA: TGTGCCAGTAGTATCGCTAGGACCGGGGAGCTGTTTTTT
CDR3: CASSIARTGELFF

V: TRBV30
J: TRBJ2-5
D: NA
size: few
DNA: TGTGCCTGGAACCTCAGGGGAGGACAAGAGACCCAGTACTTC
CDR3: CAWNLRGGQETQYF

V: TRBV5-1
J: TRBJ2-1
D: TRBD2
size: few
DNA: TGCGCCAGCAGCTTCCAGCCTAGCGGACCAGAGCAGTTCTTC
CDR3: CASSFQPSGPEQFF

V: TRBV6-8
J: TRBJ2-3
D: TRBD1
size: NA
DNA: TGTGCCACCCGAGGGGGCAGCACAGATACGCAGTATTTT
CDR3: CATRGGSTDTQYF